This is a list of T cell receptor beta chains from one sample in a study of graft-versus-host responses after intestinal transplantation. Sequenced by immunoSEQ multiplex PCR; TCRdb stores in-frame clones only, minus some. Here the sample spans over 10,000 clones, approximately 88% being singletons. Material: PBMCs, obtained about 300 days after intestinal transplant. These receptors were taken from a human patient who received an intestinal transplant, so some T cells may come from the graft donor. Both conserved end residues are part of each CDR3. Each record gives: CDR3 length, J gene, D gene, clone size, V gene, CDR3 DNA, CDR3 protein. The D gene is left open where the match is weak. Clone size, where shown, is once, few, many, or a class for clones that have expanded.

16	TRBJ2-1	NA	NA	TRBV21-1	TGTGCCAGCAGCAAAGTTTCAGGGACTGGGGACAATGAGCAGTTCTTC	CASSKVSGTGDNEQFF
16	TRBJ2-4	NA	NA	TRBV11-2	TGTGCCAGCAGCTTAGACTGGAGGCTCGCCAAAAACATTCAGTACTTC	CASSLDWRLAKNIQYF
13	TRBJ1-4	NA	NA	TRBV19	TGTGCCAGTAGGATAAAGAACGGAGAAAAACTGTTTTTT	CASRIKNGEKLFF
14	TRBJ2-7	NA	NA	TRBV6-1	TGTGCCAGCAGTTTCTCGGACAACTACTACGAGCAGTACTTC	CASSFSDNYYEQYF
16	TRBJ2-7	NA	NA	TRBV9	TGTGCCAGCAGCGTAGAGGACAGAGCCCCCTCCTACGAGCAGTACTTC	CASSVEDRAPSYEQYF
18	TRBJ1-1	TRBD1	NA	TRBV7-8	TGTGCCAGCAGCTTAGCGCCCGGGACAGGGGGACCGAACACTGAAGCTTTCTTT	CASSLAPGTGGPNTEAFF
16	TRBJ1-2	NA	medium-sized	TRBV13	TGTGCCAGCAGCTTAGGTGGAGGGCCTACTAACTATGGCTACACCTTC	CASSLGGGPTNYGYTF
18	TRBJ2-5	TRBD2	once	TRBV28	TGTGCCAGCAGTTCGGCCTCCGGGGCTAGCGGGAGGGGAGAGACCCAGTACTTC	CASSSASGASGRGETQYF
15	TRBJ2-1	TRBD2	NA	TRBV5-8	TGTGCCAGCAGCTTTCTAGCGGACCTCTACAATGAGCAGTTCTTC	CASSFLADLYNEQFF
16	TRBJ1-4	NA	few	TRBV6-6	TGTGCCAGCAGTTACTTCCACAGGCCAACTAATGAAAAACTGTTTTTT	CASSYFHRPTNEKLFF
15	TRBJ2-5	NA	NA	TRBV4-3	TGCGCCAGCAGCCAGATCGACAGTCCAGGGGAGACCCAGTACTTC	CASSQIDSPGETQYF
13	TRBJ1-5	NA	NA	TRBV27	TGTGCCAGCAGTCCCAGGGGCAATCAGCCCCAGCATTTT	CASSPRGNQPQHF
14	TRBJ1-5	NA	NA	TRBV30	TGTGCCTGGAGTGTACGAAGGGGGAGTCAGCCCCAGCATTTT	CAWSVRRGSQPQHF
16	TRBJ1-4	NA	NA	TRBV6-5	TGTGCCAGCAGTTACTCGAGGACCTCAACTAATGAAAAACTGTTTTTT	CASSYSRTSTNEKLFF
15	TRBJ2-1	TRBD2	NA	TRBV5-6	TGTGCCAGCAGATGGACTAGCGGGTTCTACAATGAGCAGTTCTTC	CASRWTSGFYNEQFF
16	TRBJ2-7	TRBD2	NA	TRBV6-4	TGTGCCAGCAGCCAGGAGGGCGGGAGTCCTTCCTACGAGCAGTACTTC	CASSQEGGSPSYEQYF
13	TRBJ2-7	NA	NA	TRBV6-1	TGTGCCAGCAGTTTCGGGGACGGCTACGAGCAGTACTTC	CASSFGDGYEQYF
14	TRBJ1-5	TRBD1	few	TRBV7-2	TGTGCCAGCAGCCTGGGACAGAGCAATCAGCCCCAGCATTTT	CASSLGQSNQPQHF
14	TRBJ1-1	TRBD1	NA	TRBV25-1	TGTGCCAGCAGTCGAACAGGGGGAAGGACTGAAGCTTTCTTT	CASSRTGGRTEAFF
15	TRBJ2-5	NA	once	TRBV6-5	TGTGCCAGCAGTTACTCGACGGGACTCCAAGAGACCCAGTACTTC	CASSYSTGLQETQYF
16	TRBJ2-7	NA	NA	TRBV5-6	TGTGCCAGCAGCCTAGATTTGGGACAAGACTCCTACGAGCAGTACTTC	CASSLDLGQDSYEQYF
14	TRBJ1-4	TRBD1	NA	TRBV4-3	TGCGCCAGCAGCCAAGAGTACAGGGGAGAAAAACTGTTTTTT	CASSQEYRGEKLFF
13	TRBJ1-5	TRBD1	few	TRBV28	TGTGCCAGCAGTTGGACAGGCTCAGGGCCCCAGCATTTT	CASSWTGSGPQHF
15	TRBJ2-3	TRBD2	NA	TRBV13	TGTGCCAGCAACCCTTTAGCGGGAGGGCCGGATACGCAGTATTTT	CASNPLAGGPDTQYF
16	TRBJ2-3	NA	NA	TRBV4-1	TGCGCCAGCAGCCGGAAGGTGGGGGTCAGTCAGGATACGCAGTATTTT	CASSRKVGVSQDTQYF
14	TRBJ1-5	NA	NA	TRBV10-2	TGCGCCAGCAGTGCGGGGAATTTCAATCAGCCCCAGCATTTT	CASSAGNFNQPQHF
17	TRBJ2-5	TRBD2	NA	TRBV7-9	TGTGCCAGCAGCTCCCTTGCCAGTGAGCGGGAGGGGGAGACCCAGTACTTC	CASSSLASEREGETQYF
15	TRBJ2-4	TRBD1	NA	TRBV27	TGTGCCAGCAGACAGGGGGCTTTAACCAAAAACATTCAGTACTTC	CASRQGALTKNIQYF
13	TRBJ1-2	TRBD1	NA	TRBV5-1	TGCGCCAGCAGCTTGACAGGGGAAGGCGGCTACACCTTC	CASSLTGEGGYTF
15	TRBJ2-3	NA	NA	TRBV19	TGTGCCAGTACCTATAGAGGGGGAGCTACAGATACGCAGTATTTT	CASTYRGGATDTQYF
14	TRBJ2-1	TRBD2	NA	TRBV7-2	TGTGCCAGCAGCTTATCTAGCGGGAGGAATGAGCAGTTCTTC	CASSLSSGRNEQFF
13	TRBJ1-1	NA	NA	TRBV29-1	TGCAGCGCCACCGGGACTCGGAACACTGAAGCTTTCTTT	CSATGTRNTEAFF
15	TRBJ1-2	TRBD1	once	TRBV5-6	TGTGCCAGCAGGGGGACAGGGAGCATGCTAGGTGGCTACACCTTC	CASRGTGSMLGGYTF
14	TRBJ2-3	TRBD2	NA	TRBV7-3	TGTGCCAGCAGCCCAGCGGGAGGGGGTAATACGCAGTATTTT	CASSPAGGGNTQYF
14	TRBJ2-2	TRBD1	NA	TRBV6-6	TGTGCCAGCGGTGGGACAGCGAACACCGGGGAGCTGTTTTTT	CASGGTANTGELFF
13	TRBJ1-4	NA	once	TRBV6-6	TGTGCCAGCAGTTACCAACGGAATGAAAAACTGTTTTTT	CASSYQRNEKLFF
14	TRBJ2-7	TRBD1	NA	TRBV29-1	TGCAGCGTCATAGGGGCGGACAGGGCCTACGAGCAGTACTTC	CSVIGADRAYEQYF
15	TRBJ1-3	NA	NA	TRBV6-5	TGTGCCAGCAGTTCTCGGGCCGCGCAAGGAAACACCATATATTTT	CASSSRAAQGNTIYF
16	TRBJ2-5	TRBD2	NA	TRBV5-1	TGCGCCAGCAGCTGGTGGACTAGCGAGGGAGAAGAGACCCAGTACTTC	CASSWWTSEGEETQYF
15	TRBJ1-2	NA	NA	TRBV28	TGTGCCAGCAGTCCCTCCGGCGGATTCCCTTATGGCTACACCTTC	CASSPSGGFPYGYTF
13	TRBJ1-5	NA	once	TRBV11-2	TGTGCCAGCAGCTTAGACAGGGATCAGCCCCAGCATTTT	CASSLDRDQPQHF
16	TRBJ2-1	TRBD2	NA	TRBV25-1	TGTGCCAGCAGTGAAACTACAGCGGGGTGGACCAATGAGCAGTTCTTC	CASSETTAGWTNEQFF
14	TRBJ2-5	TRBD1	NA	TRBV19	TGTGCCAGTTCGACAGGGAACTATCAAGAGACCCAGTACTTC	CASSTGNYQETQYF
13	TRBJ1-1	NA	few	TRBV4-2	TGTGCCAGCAGCCCGCCTCGTTTCACTGAAGCTTTCTTT	CASSPPRFTEAFF
14	TRBJ1-2	NA	NA	TRBV5-5	TGTGCCAGCAGCTGGCCCGATGGGCGTGATGGCTACACCTTC	CASSWPDGRDGYTF
14	TRBJ2-3	TRBD2	NA	TRBV29-1	TGCAGCCCGGAACTAGCGGGAGAACCAGATACGCAGTATTTT	CSPELAGEPDTQYF
13	TRBJ2-1	TRBD2	NA	TRBV9	TGTGCCAGCGGGACTAGCGGGAGTGATGAGCAGTTCTTC	CASGTSGSDEQFF
16	TRBJ1-2	TRBD1	NA	TRBV28	TGTGCCAGCAGTCTTCCCGGGAGGACAGGGGGCGTTGGCTACACCTTC	CASSLPGRTGGVGYTF
15	TRBJ2-1	TRBD1	NA	TRBV19	TGTGCCAGTAGAGACCGGGACAGGGGGGCAAAGGGGCAGTTCTTC	CASRDRDRGAKGQFF
11	TRBJ2-1	NA	NA	TRBV9	TGTGCCAGCAGCATTAAAGGAGAGCAGTTCTTC	CASSIKGEQFF
14	TRBJ2-3	TRBD2	once	TRBV15	TGTGCCACCAGCGAAACTAGCGGGAGGTATACGCAGTATTTT	CATSETSGRYTQYF
19	TRBJ1-3	NA	NA	TRBV11-3	TGTGCCAGCAGCTTTGGATGCCAGGTGGAGGCTGAAGCTGGAAACACCATATATTTT	CASSFGCQVEAEAGNTIYF
14	TRBJ2-7	TRBD1	NA	TRBV5-5	TGTGCCAGCAGCTGGGGGACAGGTTCCAACGAGCAGTACTTC	CASSWGTGSNEQYF
16	TRBJ2-1	NA	NA	TRBV7-9	TGTGCCAGCAGCTTAGGGGGGGACCTTAGCTACAATGAGCAGTTCTTC	CASSLGGDLSYNEQFF
14	TRBJ1-1	NA	few	TRBV28	TGTGCCAGCAGTCGAACTTCATTGAACACTGAAGCTTTCTTT	CASSRTSLNTEAFF